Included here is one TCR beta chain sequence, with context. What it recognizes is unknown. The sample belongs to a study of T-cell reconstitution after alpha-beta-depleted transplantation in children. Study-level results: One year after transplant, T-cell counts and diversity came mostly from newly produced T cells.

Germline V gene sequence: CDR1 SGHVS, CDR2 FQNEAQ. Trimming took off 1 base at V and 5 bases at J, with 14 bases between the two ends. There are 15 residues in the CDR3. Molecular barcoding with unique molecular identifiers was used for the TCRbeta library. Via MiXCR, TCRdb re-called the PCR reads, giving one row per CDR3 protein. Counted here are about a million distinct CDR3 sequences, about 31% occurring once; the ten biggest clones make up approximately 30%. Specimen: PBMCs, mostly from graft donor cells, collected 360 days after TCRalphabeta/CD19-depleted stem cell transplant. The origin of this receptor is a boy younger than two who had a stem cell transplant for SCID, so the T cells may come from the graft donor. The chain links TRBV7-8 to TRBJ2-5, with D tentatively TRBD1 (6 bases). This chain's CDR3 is CASSLVQGRWETQYF. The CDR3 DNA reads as TGTGCCAGCAGCTTAGTGCAGGGGCGCTGGGAGACCCAGTACTTC.